Listed below are T cell receptor beta chains from one sample, sequenced in a study of cytomegalovirus exposure and HLA in healthy donors. Sequenced by immunoSEQ multiplex PCR; TCRdb stores in-frame clones only, minus some. The table records 150,000 to 200,000 clones, around 79% of them present only once. Sample: PBMCs. Source of these receptors: a woman between 35 and 50 years old in good health and CMV-seropositive. Both conserved end residues are trimmed from each CDR3. Fields, in order: V gene, J gene, clone size, CDR3 protein. Clone size is not always given. Where it is, it says once, few, many or a class for expanded clones.

>TRBV27|TRBJ1-5|once
ASSSETGEPQH
>TRBV20-1|TRBJ2-7|once
SARDSYEQY
>TRBV5-5|TRBJ2-7|NA
ASSAGTSGSYEQY
>TRBV10-2|TRBJ1-1|NA
ASSESGQGNTEAF
>TRBV5-1|TRBJ2-1|NA
ASSLDGVPSNEQF
>TRBV15|TRBJ2-7|NA
ATSRDPAYEQY
>TRBV6-6|TRBJ1-1|NA
ASSYFPGENTEAF
>TRBV7-6|TRBJ2-7|NA
ASSLTSGSSYEQY
>TRBV10-3|TRBJ2-3|NA
AISDIHRENTDTQY
>TRBV7-9|TRBJ1-5|NA
SSSLVRRTGDYSNQPQH
>TRBV13|TRBJ2-6|NA
ASSAGTGGFGANVLT
>TRBV10-2|TRBJ2-3|NA
ASWAGPTDTQY
>TRBV29-1|TRBJ1-2|once
SVEARVNYGYT
>TRBV6-4|TRBJ1-4|NA
ASIGADEKLF